What follows are 30 T cell receptor beta chains derived from one specimen sequenced in a study of beta chain features in type 1 diabetes. Study-level points and caveats: Patients with Type 1 diabetes showed moderately but significantly shorter TCRB CDR3s in all four CD4+ subsets.

Their antigens are not known. Expressed TCRB transcripts got sequenced, as all isolated RNA was reverse transcribed. Method: immunoSEQ multiplex PCR; TCRdb's copy keeps in-frame clones and lacks some. The sample consists of some 290,000 clones, 24% of them appearing once. Sample: naive CD4+ T cells from blood. These receptors originate from a woman in her twenties or thirties with type 1 diabetes.

The rearrangement joins TRBV4-2 to TRBJ1-1; D gene unclear. This CDR3 region has 15 residues. CDR1 LGHNA and CDR2 YNFKEQ come from the germline V gene. V shed 4 bases and J shed 0 bases, with 12 bases lying between them. The CDR3 spells CASSLGEGLNTEAFF. CDR3 DNA sequence: TGTGCCAGCAGCCTAGGCGAGGGTTTGAACACTGAAGCTTTCTTT.

This clone was observed a few times. The genes are TRBV5-4 and TRBJ2-3, with TRBD1 identical over 8 bases. CDR1 and CDR2 (germline): SGHNT, YYREEE (reference sequence). The junction had 10 bases not matched to a gene; V was cut back by 4 bases and J by 6 bases. CDR3 length equals 15 residues. Here the CDR3 DNA reads TGTGCCAGCAGCCTGGACAGGGAACGAGCTGATACGCAGTATTTT. This gives the protein CASSLDRERADTQYF.

The V gene is TRBV5-1, the J gene TRBJ2-7; the D gene is possibly TRBD1 (6 bases). Trimming cost V 0 bases and J 2 bases, with 12 bases left between them. Germline V gene lookup returns CDR1 SGHRS and CDR2 YFSETQ. The CDR3 contains 15 residues. The chain's CDR3 is CASSLDGAGAYEQYF. In DNA form, the CDR3 reads TGCGCCAGCAGCTTGGACGGGGCAGGGGCCTACGAGCAGTACTTC.

This chain joins TRBV28 and TRBJ2-5, with TRBD2 identical over 10 bases. The CDR3 consists of 15 residues. CDR1 is MDHEN, CDR2 SYDVKM, per germline. The ends lost 5 bases at V and 4 bases at J; junction bases unmatched: 7. CDR3 in DNA: TGTGCCAGCAGTGCTAGCGGGAGAGGAGGAGAGACCCAGTACTTC. Amino acid sequence: CASSASGRGGETQYF.

A few counts support this clone. This chain uses TRBV29-1 with TRBJ2-1; 7 bases fit TRBD2. Per germline, CDR1 SQVTM and CDR2 ANQGSEA. The CDR3 is made up of 15 amino acids. The junction had 4 bases not matched to a gene; V was cut back by 1 base and J by 1 base. The CDR3 DNA sequence: TGCAGCGTTGAAGGAAAAGCGGGGTCCTACAATGAGCAGTTCTTC. Encoded protein: CSVEGKAGSYNEQFF.

There are a few counts of this clone. This rearrangement joins TRBV6-5 to TRBJ2-4, with D perhaps TRBD1 (6 bases). The CDR3 consists of 15 residues. CDR1 is MNHEY, CDR2 SVGAGI, per germline. V shed 10 bases and J shed 9 bases, with 25 bases lying between them. The CDR3 DNA follows: TGTGCCACCCAGGGGCGGCTCGGTAGGGTGTCCATTCAGTACTTC. Its protein product is CATQGRLGRVSIQYF.

This clone showed up just a few times. This sequence joins TRBV7-3 and TRBJ2-1; D perhaps matches TRBD2 (6 bases). The length of the CDR3 is 13 residues. The V gene lost 3 bases and the J gene lost 10 bases, with 13 bases spanning the gap. In germline, CDR1 is SGHTA, CDR2 FQGTGA. The CDR3 DNA reads as TGTGCCAGCAGCTTCGCCGGGACTCAAGAGCAGTTCTTC. Encoded protein: CASSFAGTQEQFF. The whole variable domain, filled in from reference TRBV7-3 and TRBJ2-1, reads GAGVSQTPSNKVTEKGKYVELRCDPISGHTALYWYRQSLGQGPEFLIYFQGTGAADDSGLPNDRFFAVRPEGSVSTLKIQRTERGDSAVYLCASSFAGTQEQFFGPGTRLTVL.

This clone has more than one count but fewer than ten. The chain recombines TRBV29-1 with TRBJ2-5; TRBD1 might be the D (6 bases). V was shortened by 7 bases and J by 5 bases, with 17 bases between the two germline ends. Germline-derived CDR1 and CDR2 are SQVTM and ANQGSEA. The CDR3 is 13 residues long. CDR3: CSGQVLLGETQYF. The CDR3 DNA sequence: TGCAGCGGACAGGTCCTCCTGGGGGAGACCCAGTACTTC.

This clone was counted between two and nine times. The chain has TRBV19 and TRBJ1-2, with D maybe TRBD1 (5 bases). CDR3 size: 12 residues. V shed 8 bases and J shed 4 bases, with 11 bases lying between them. Germline-derived CDR1 and CDR2 are LNHDA and SQIVND (reference sequence). CDR3 sequence (DNA): TGTGCCAGTTTCAGGGCCCTCTATGGCTACACCTTC. Translating it yields CASFRALYGYTF.

The rearrangement uses TRBV6-1 and TRBJ2-5, with D possibly TRBD2 on 6 matching bases. The length of the CDR3 is 14 residues. V was shortened by 5 bases and J by 5 bases, with 15 bases between the two germline ends. CDR1 and CDR2 from the germline V gene are MNHNS and SASEGT. CDR3 residues: CASSLPGDGETQYF. CDR3 coding DNA: TGTGCCAGCAGTTTACCGGGAGACGGGGAGACCCAGTACTTC.

V is TRBV29-1 and J is TRBJ2-5; 10 bases are shared with TRBD2. Germline CDR1 and CDR2: SQVTM and ANQGSEA. V lost 8 bases to trimming and J lost 1 base; unmatched junction nucleotides: 10. This CDR3 is 15 amino acids long. Here the CDR3 DNA reads TGCAGCACAACCCCCGGGACTAGCGCCCAAGAGACCCAGTACTTC. Protein product: CSTTPGTSAQETQYF.

This clone showed up just a few times. The chain combines TRBV30 with TRBJ1-4; D remains ambiguous. V gave up 5 bases and J gave up 8 bases, with 9 bases separating them. The CDR3 is 11 residues long. Germline loops: CDR1 GTSNPN, CDR2 SVGIG (reference sequence). CDR3 sequence: CAWATREKLFF. In DNA form, the CDR3 reads TGTGCCTGGGCAACTAGGGAAAAACTGTTTTTT. Looking up the rest from reference TRBV30 and TRBJ1-4 gives the full variable domain: SQTIHQWPATLVQPVGSPLSLECTVEGTSNPNLYWYRQAAGRGLQLLFYSVGIGQISSEVPQNLSASRPQDRQFILSSKKLLLSDSGFYLCAWATREKLFFGSGTQLSVL.

This clone appeared a few times. Other DNA variants within this sample encode the same CDR3. J is TRBJ2-7 and V is TRBV7-9; TRBD2 is a possible D gene (5 bases). Germline CDR1 is SEHNR and CDR2 is FQNEAQ (reference sequence). This CDR3 is built from 13 residues. Trimming pared 2 bases from V and 3 bases from J, leaving 8 bases between. DNA for the CDR3: TGTGCCAGCAGCTTAAGTCGGGACTACGAGCAGTACTTC. It codes for CASSLSRDYEQYF.

The chain links TRBV30 to TRBJ1-2; 7 nucleotides match TRBD1. Trimming at V came to 0 bases and at J to 4 bases, leaving 11 bases not matched to a gene. CDR3 length equals 16 residues. From germline, CDR1 is GTSNPN and CDR2 SVGIG (reference sequence). The CDR3 nucleotides read TGTGCCTGGAGTGTACAGGGGTCACAGGCCGTCTATGGCTACACCTTC. It translates to CAWSVQGSQAVYGYTF.

This clone occurred a few times. The chain is built from TRBV7-9 and TRBJ1-4; maybe TRBD1 (5 bases). The CDR3 is 13 residues long. CDR1 is SEHNR, CDR2 FQNEAQ, per germline (reference sequence). Trimming took 4 bases from V and 7 from J, leaving 10 bases between them. The CDR3: CASSSPGGEKLFF. The CDR3, as DNA: TGTGCCAGCAGCTCCCCGGGGGGTGAAAAACTGTTTTTT. Supplemented by reference TRBV7-9 and TRBJ1-4, the full variable domain reads DTGVSQNPRHKITKRGQNVTFRCDPISEHNRLYWYRQTLGQGPEFLTYFQNEAQLEKSRLLSDRFSAERPKGSFSTLEIQRTEQGDSAMYLCASSSPGGEKLFFGSGTQLSVL.

This rearrangement joins TRBV11-2 to TRBJ2-5; possible D gene TRBD2, 5 bases. CDR1 is SGHAT and CDR2 is FQNNGV in the germline V gene. Trimming stripped 1 base from V and 5 bases from J, with 14 bases between. The CDR3 consists of 15 residues. The CDR3, as DNA: TGTGCCAGCAGCTTAGGGGGAGTTTCCCAGGAGACCCAGTACTTC. Translating gives CASSLGGVSQETQYF.

This clone turned up a few times. This sequence joins TRBV5-4 and TRBJ2-1; 8 nucleotides match TRBD2. The length of the CDR3 is 16 residues. Germline CDR1 is SGHNT and CDR2 is YYREEE (reference sequence). J was trimmed by 4 bases and V by 4 bases; bases with no gene match: 10. The CDR3 protein is CASSTGRGGMYNEQFF. As DNA, the CDR3 is TGTGCCAGCAGCACCGGCCGCGGGGGGATGTACAATGAGCAGTTCTTC.

The rearrangement links TRBV15 to TRBJ2-1; D may be TRBD1 (6 bases). With 0 bases removed from V and 0 bases from J, the gap between germline ends came to 6 bases. CDR3 size: 15 residues. Per germline, CDR1 LNHNV and CDR2 YYDKDF (reference sequence). The CDR3, as DNA: TGTGCCACCAGCAGAGAACAGGGCTCCTACAATGAGCAGTTCTTC. Its translation: CATSREQGSYNEQFF.

V is TRBV7-2 and J is TRBJ2-7, with 9 bases fitting TRBD2. The germline CDR1 and CDR2 sequences are SGHTA and FQGNSA. This CDR3 contains 17 residues. Trimming at V came to 3 bases and at J to 3 bases, leaving 12 bases not matched to a gene. The CDR3 loop is CASSLGGGAGGHYEQYF. CDR3 coding DNA: TGTGCCAGCAGCTTGGGAGGCGGCGCGGGAGGGCACTACGAGCAGTACTTC.

The V gene is TRBV23-1, the J gene TRBJ2-7; TRBD1 matches at 7 bases. TRBV23-1 is sorted into the ORF group, with uncertain function. After removal of 0 bases from V and 3 bases from J, the junction contained 14 bases not matched to a gene. The CDR3 has 18 residues. CDR3 bases: TGCGCCAGCAGTCAATCGGGACAGAACATAGTTTCTTACTACGAGCAGTACTTC. Encoded protein: CASSQSGQNIVSYYEQYF.

The chain joins TRBV13 to TRBJ1-1; tentatively, D is TRBD1 (6 bases). The CDR3 contains 15 residues. With 3 bases removed from V and 3 bases from J, the gap between germline ends came to 14 bases. Per germline, CDR1 PRHDT and CDR2 FYEKMQ (reference sequence). This CDR3 is CASSFGLGGYTEAFF. The CDR3 DNA follows: TGTGCCAGCAGCTTTGGCTTAGGGGGTTACACTGAAGCTTTCTTT.

This rearrangement joins TRBV7-3 to TRBJ2-1; a weak D match, TRBD2 (6 bases). The length of the CDR3 is 16 residues. Per germline, CDR1 SGHTA and CDR2 FQGTGA. With 0 bases removed from V and 2 bases from J, the gap between germline ends came to 11 bases. CDR3 sequence reads: CASSLTLASTYNEQFF. The DNA of the CDR3 is TGTGCCAGCAGCTTAACGCTAGCGTCGACCTACAATGAGCAGTTCTTC.

V and J are TRBV19 and TRBJ2-3; 7 nucleotides match TRBD1. There are 14 residues in the CDR3. The J segment lost 2 bases and the V segment lost 3 bases, leaving 2 bases of the junction unmatched. The germline V gene encodes CDR1 LNHDA and CDR2 SQIVND (reference sequence). DNA for the CDR3: TGTGCCAGTAGTATTGGGACAGCCACAGATACGCAGTATTTT. It is translated as CASSIGTATDTQYF.

The rearrangement joins TRBV20-1 to TRBJ1-1; a weak D match, TRBD1 (5 bases). The V gene lost 2 bases and the J gene lost 14 bases, with 15 bases spanning the gap. CDR3 length equals 11 residues. CDR1 is DFQATT, CDR2 SNEGSKA, per germline (reference sequence). CDR3 DNA: TGCAGTGCTAGAACTCGAAGGGGTACCTTCTTT. This sequence encodes CSARTRRGTFF.

This clone was seen a few times. The J gene is TRBJ1-1, the V gene TRBV5-6; D may be TRBD1 (6 bases). Germline-derived CDR1 and CDR2 are SGHDT and YYEEEE. The V and J ends lost 3 bases and 1 base respectively, with 10 bases between them. The CDR3 is made up of 14 amino acids. In nucleotides, the CDR3 is TGTGCCAGCAGCTCCGAGGGGGAGAACACTGAAGCTTTCTTT. Translation: CASSSEGENTEAFF. Using reference TRBV5-6 and TRBJ1-1 for the parts outside the CDR3, the full variable domain is DAGVTQSPTHLIKTRGQQVTLRCSPKSGHDTVSWYQQALGQGPQFIFQYYEEEERQRGNFPDRFSGHQFPNYSSELNVNALLLGDSALYLCASSSEGENTEAFFGQGTRLTVV.

This chain uses TRBV4-2 with TRBJ2-1; 10 nucleotides match TRBD2. This CDR3 spans 15 amino acids. V was clipped by 1 base and J by 8 bases; unmatched bases: 5. Germline V gene lookup returns CDR1 LGHNA and CDR2 YNFKEQ. DNA for the CDR3: TGTGCCAGCAGCCAAGGAGCGGGAGGGCCCGATGAGCAGTTCTTC. Translated, it gives CASSQGAGGPDEQFF.

The V and J genes are TRBV29-1 and TRBJ2-7; 11 nucleotides agree with TRBD2. Germline values: CDR1 SQVTM, CDR2 ANQGSEA. CDR3 length: 12 amino acids. V shed 7 bases and J 4 bases; nucleotides not matched to a gene: 3. CDR3 DNA sequence: TGCAGCGCGGGACTAGCGGAATACGAGCAGTACTTC. Its translation: CSAGLAEYEQYF.

The sample holds a few counts of this clone. The CDR3 DNA is TGCGCCAGCAGCCAAGAACTAGCGGGGTTCACAGATACGCAGTATTTT. Its translation: CASSQELAGFTDTQYF. The rearrangement links TRBV4-1 to TRBJ2-3; the match to TRBD2 covers 10 bases. The CDR3 covers 16 residues. V gave up 0 bases and J gave up 2 bases; unmatched junction bases: 2. In germline, CDR1 is MGHRA, CDR2 YSYEKL.

CDR3 loop: CASSWARNTEAFF. The CDR3 region has the DNA TGTGCCAGCAGCTGGGCCAGAAACACTGAAGCTTTCTTT. The chain recombines TRBV7-2 with TRBJ1-1, with no clear D. The V gene lost 4 bases and the J gene lost 2 bases, with 8 bases spanning the gap. The CDR3 totals 13 residues. Germline V CDR1 and CDR2: SGHTA, FQGNSA.

The J gene is TRBJ2-1, the V gene TRBV6-4, with 12 bases matching TRBD2. Germline V gene data show CDR1 as MRHNA and CDR2 as SNTAGT. Unmatched junction bases numbered 15, after V lost 7 bases and J lost 5 bases. CDR3 length equals 18 residues. The CDR3 DNA sequence: TGTGCCAGCACTCGAGGACTAGCGGGGTCCCCCCGGAACAATGAGCAGTTCTTC. Translated: CASTRGLAGSPRNNEQFF.